These 30 T cell receptor beta chains were sequenced from one sample in a study of blood T cell repertoires in COVID-19. The repertoire was sequenced with immunoSEQ multiplex PCR; TCRdb's copy has only in-frame clones and lacks some. The sample records 50,000 to 60,000 clones, roughly 90% being singletons. Specimen: peripheral blood. The receptors here all came from a woman aged 80 or over with acute or convalescent COVID-19.

The rearrangement links TRBV7-3 to TRBJ2-2; perhaps TRBD1 as D (7 bases). Germline loops: CDR1 SGHTA, CDR2 FQGTGA. This CDR3 is built from 14 residues. The germline V and J ends were trimmed by 5 bases and 5 bases, with 12 bases remaining between them. Here the CDR3 reads CASSQGGQTGELFF. CDR3 coding DNA: TGTGCCAGCAGCCAGGGGGGCCAGACCGGGGAGCTGTTTTTT.

This clone appeared once. The chain recombines TRBV11-1 with TRBJ2-5; a weak D match, TRBD1 (5 bases). The germline CDR1 and CDR2 sequences are SGHAT and FQDESV (reference sequence). This CDR3 has 16 amino acids. Trimming removed 5 bases at V and 1 base at J, with 17 bases between. The CDR3 is CASSPSYHRFQETQYF. Written as DNA, the CDR3 is TGTGCCAGCAGCCCCTCCTACCACAGGTTCCAAGAGACCCAGTACTTC.

The chain carries TRBV19 and TRBJ2-7, with 12 bases matching TRBD2. The CDR3 spans 13 residues. Germline V gene sequence: CDR1 LNHDA, CDR2 SQIVND (reference sequence). Germline trimming cut 9 bases from V and 7 bases from J; bases unmatched to any gene: 7. CDR3 residues: CASQTLAGGEQYF. In DNA, the CDR3 is TGTGCCAGCCAGACGCTAGCGGGGGGGGAGCAGTACTTC. Using reference TRBV19 and TRBJ2-7 for the parts outside the CDR3, the full variable domain is DGGITQSPKYLFRKEGQNVTLSCEQNLNHDAMYWYRQDPGQGLRLIYYSQIVNDFQKGDIAEGYSVSREKKESFPLTVTSAQKNPTAFYLCASQTLAGGEQYFGPGTRLTVT.

The chain carries TRBV25-1 and TRBJ1-1, with 7 nucleotides matching TRBD1. CDR3 length: 11 amino acids. J was trimmed by 8 bases and V by 7 bases; bases with no gene match: 4. Germline values: CDR1 MGHDK, CDR2 SYGVNS. Here the CDR3 DNA reads TGTGCCAGCAAGAGGGGGCTAGAAGCTTTCTTT. As protein: CASKRGLEAFF.

The rearrangement joins TRBV19 to TRBJ1-2; no firm D call. The V end was cut by 5 bases, the J end by 4 bases, with 20 bases between. The CDR3 is 16 residues long. In germline, CDR1 is LNHDA, CDR2 SQIVND (reference sequence). The CDR3 DNA reads as TGTGCCAGTAGTCCCCCCGGCACGAGGAGTATCTATGGCTACACCTTC. Encoded protein: CASSPPGTRSIYGYTF.

V and J are TRBV6-5 and TRBJ2-7; TRBD1 matches at 8 bases. V shed 6 bases and J 0 bases; nucleotides not matched to a gene: 4. The CDR3 contains 14 residues. CDR1 MNHEY and CDR2 SVGAGI come from the germline V gene. CDR3 bases: TGTGCCAGCAGGGACAGGGCCCACTCCTACGAGCAGTACTTC. Amino acid sequence: CASRDRAHSYEQYF.

The chain carries TRBV5-6 and TRBJ2-1; 8 nucleotides line up with TRBD2. This CDR3 region has 16 residues. Germline V gene data show CDR1 as SGHDT and CDR2 as YYEEEE. V dropped 4 bases and J dropped 7; count of bases not matched to a gene: 13. This chain's CDR3 is CASSPGVAGPQNEQFF. The CDR3 nucleotides read TGTGCCAGCAGCCCCGGGGTAGCGGGGCCCCAAAATGAGCAGTTCTTC. Filled out from reference TRBV5-6 and TRBJ2-1, the complete variable domain reads DAGVTQSPTHLIKTRGQQVTLRCSPKSGHDTVSWYQQALGQGPQFIFQYYEEEERQRGNFPDRFSGHQFPNYSSELNVNALLLGDSALYLCASSPGVAGPQNEQFFGPGTRLTVL.

The chain carries TRBV30 and TRBJ2-1; D not certain. This CDR3 comprises 15 residues. Trimming left V 2 bases short and J 0 bases short, with 11 bases between. CDR1 is GTSNPN, CDR2 SVGIG, per germline (reference sequence). The CDR3 protein is CAWSLGSSSYNEQFF. DNA of the CDR3: TGTGCCTGGAGTCTAGGAAGTAGCTCCTACAATGAGCAGTTCTTC. The entire variable domain, with the rest obtained from reference TRBV30 and TRBJ2-1, is as follows: SQTIHQWPATLVQPVGSPLSLECTVEGTSNPNLYWYRQAAGRGLQLLFYSVGIGQISSEVPQNLSASRPQDRQFILSSKKLLLSDSGFYLCAWSLGSSSYNEQFFGPGTRLTVL.

The chain joins TRBV11-2 to TRBJ2-7; 7 positions match TRBD1. The CDR3 covers 14 residues. Germline V CDR1 and CDR2: SGHAT, FQNNGV. V dropped 4 bases and J dropped 0; count of bases not matched to a gene: 3. The CDR3 DNA reads TGTGCCAGCAGCTCCGACAGGGTCTCCTACGAGCAGTACTTC. It specifies CASSSDRVSYEQYF. The whole variable domain, filled in from reference TRBV11-2 and TRBJ2-7, reads EAGVAQSPRYKIIEKRQSVAFWCNPISGHATLYWYQQILGQGPKLLIQFQNNGVVDDSQLPKDRFSAERLKGVDSTLKIQPAKLEDSAVYLCASSSDRVSYEQYFGPGTRLTVT.

V and J are TRBV12-3 or TRBV12-4 and TRBJ2-5, with TRBD1 matching over 7 bases. This CDR3 is built from 13 residues. J was trimmed by 5 bases and V by 1 base; bases with no gene match: 1. CDR3 nucleotides: TGTGCCAGCAGTTTAGGAGGGGGCGAGACCCAGTACTTC. This gives the protein CASSLGGGETQYF.

This clone has a handful of counts. The chain recombines TRBV19 with TRBJ1-6; 8 nucleotides agree with TRBD1. Germline CDR1 is LNHDA and CDR2 is SQIVND (reference sequence). The CDR3 loop spans 16 amino acids. V lost 5 bases to trimming and J lost 9 bases; unmatched junction nucleotides: 12. The CDR3 DNA follows: TGTGCCAGTAGTCTCCGCGTGGCAGGGGGCTTTTCACCCCTCCACTTT. Amino acids: CASSLRVAGGFSPLHF.

This rearrangement joins TRBV5-5 to TRBJ2-7; D may be TRBD2 (5 bases). V dropped 5 bases and J dropped 2 bases, with 14 bases sitting between them. Per germline, CDR1 SGHKS and CDR2 YYEKEE (reference sequence). The CDR3 is 14 amino acids. The CDR3 here is CASSTWEWPYEQYF. The CDR3 DNA is TGTGCCAGCAGTACATGGGAGTGGCCCTACGAGCAGTACTTC.

The chain carries TRBV4-1 and TRBJ2-1; possibly TRBD1 for D (5 bases). Germline V CDR1 and CDR2: MGHRA, YSYEKL. This CDR3 is built from 13 residues. Trimming removed 4 bases at V and 5 bases at J, with 9 bases between. The CDR3 coding sequence is TGCGCCAGCAGCCGCGACAGTCACAATGAGCAGTTCTTC. This codes for CASSRDSHNEQFF.

The rearrangement joins TRBV6-2 or TRBV6-3 to TRBJ2-1; possibly TRBD1 for D (5 bases). This CDR3 is built from 16 residues. Germline CDR1 MNHEY, CDR2 SVGEGT. Trimming cost V 6 bases and J 6 bases, with 21 bases left between them. This CDR3 is CASSSRVHWGSNEQFF. The CDR3 nucleotides read TGTGCCAGCAGCTCACGTGTACACTGGGGCAGCAATGAGCAGTTCTTC.

This clone has a handful of counts. This chain connects TRBV4-2 to TRBJ2-2, with TRBD2 matching 10 bases. The CDR3 runs 15 residues. V lost 6 bases to trimming and J lost 6 bases; unmatched junction nucleotides: 7. CDR1 LGHNA and CDR2 YNFKEQ come from the germline V gene. The CDR3 spells CASSLPSGGAGELFF. The CDR3 DNA reads TGTGCCAGCAGTCTACCGAGCGGGGGGGCCGGGGAGCTGTTTTTT.

The CDR3 spells CASNAGTGGTEAFF. The CDR3 DNA reads as TGTGCCAGCAACGCCGGGACAGGGGGCACTGAAGCTTTCTTT. V is TRBV6-5 and J is TRBJ1-1; TRBD1 agrees at 11 bases. Germline V lookup: CDR1 MNHEY, CDR2 SVGAGI. V shed 7 bases and J 4 bases; nucleotides not matched to a gene: 5. CDR3 length: 14 amino acids.

The genes are TRBV24-1 and TRBJ1-2; D is undetermined. The CDR3 spans 15 residues. The ends were cut back, 4 bases at V and 4 bases at J, with 15 bases in the middle. CDR1 is KGHDR and CDR2 is SFDVKD in the germline V gene. The CDR3 loop reads CATSDPVSGLYGYTF. CDR3 sequence (DNA): TGTGCCACCAGTGACCCGGTGTCTGGACTCTATGGCTACACCTTC.

The genes are TRBV7-8 and TRBJ2-7; no definite D call. Trimming left V 0 bases short and J 5 bases short, with 11 bases between. CDR3 length equals 14 residues. The germline gives CDR1 SGHVS, CDR2 FQNEAQ. The CDR3 DNA sequence: TGTGCCAGCAGCTTAGCTCAATATAGCAACGAGCAGTACTTC. Translating it yields CASSLAQYSNEQYF.

Only one count was recorded for this clone. The chain combines TRBV4-3 with TRBJ2-5; maybe TRBD1 (6 bases). Per the germline V gene, CDR1 is LGHNA and CDR2 is YSLEER. Trimming removed 0 bases from V and 7 bases from J, with 9 bases in between. The CDR3 is 13 amino acids. CDR3 bases: TGCGCCAGCAGCCAAGATAGAGGGGGGACCCAGTACTTC. Amino acid sequence: CASSQDRGGTQYF.

The rearrangement joins TRBV19 to TRBJ1-2; TRBD1 matches 9 bases. Germline values: CDR1 LNHDA, CDR2 SQIVND (reference sequence). This CDR3 comprises 13 residues. The J segment lost 7 bases and the V segment lost 6 bases, leaving 6 bases of the junction unmatched. The CDR3 DNA reads as TGTGCCAGTAGGACACAGGGGGCGAGTGGCTACACCTTC. Protein: CASRTQGASGYTF.

J is TRBJ1-1 and V is TRBV19, with D perhaps matching TRBD1 (5 bases). The CDR3 spans 12 residues. Germline CDR1 and CDR2: LNHDA and SQIVND (reference sequence). V lost 10 bases, J lost 5 bases, and 14 bases lay in between. The CDR3 loop is CATIAGGTEAFF. The CDR3 DNA follows: TGTGCCACCATTGCGGGGGGTACTGAAGCTTTCTTT.

The CDR3 sequence is CATSRVEGYSNQPQHF. The CDR3 coding sequence is TGTGCCACCAGCAGAGTGGAGGGGTACAGCAATCAGCCCCAGCATTTT. The V call is TRBV15, the J call TRBJ1-5; a possible D gene is TRBD1 (5 bases). The germline V gene has CDR1 LNHNV and CDR2 YYDKDF (reference sequence). The V end was cut by 1 base, the J end by 1 base, with 11 bases between. The CDR3 sequence is 16 residues long.

J is TRBJ2-5 and V is TRBV27; 7 bases are shared with TRBD2. J gave up 5 bases and V 2 bases, and 11 bases lay outside the gene matches. Germline V CDR1 and CDR2: MNHEY, SMNVEV (reference sequence). The length of the CDR3 is 16 residues. The CDR3 region has the DNA TGTGCCAGCAGTTTAGGGGCCATAGCGGGTAGGGAGACCCAGTACTTC. It is translated as CASSLGAIAGRETQYF.

The chain's CDR3 is CASSYQQGLNTEAFF. CDR3 DNA: TGTGCCAGCAGCTACCAACAGGGGTTGAACACTGAAGCTTTCTTT. The V and J genes are TRBV7-2 and TRBJ1-1, with 7 bases matching TRBD1. Germline V gene data show CDR1 as SGHTA and CDR2 as FQGNSA. This CDR3 has 15 amino acids. The V and J ends lost 4 bases and 0 bases, in that order; junction bases with no gene match: 5. Full variable domain (remainder filled in from reference TRBV7-2 and TRBJ1-1): GAGVSQSPSNKVTEKGKDVELRCDPISGHTALYWYRQSLGQGLEFLIYFQGNSAPDKSGLPSDRFSAERTGGSVSTLTIQRTQQEDSAVYLCASSYQQGLNTEAFFGQGTRLTVV.

Details on this clone: This specimen includes other DNA sequences encoding the same CDR3. The chain combines TRBV18 with TRBJ2-7; D ambiguous. This CDR3 has 12 residues. The germline V gene has CDR1 KGHSH and CDR2 LQKENI. V shed 3 bases and J shed 0 bases, with 3 bases lying between them. The CDR3 loop reads CASSPSSYEQYF. CDR3 DNA: TGTGCCAGCTCACCGAGCTCCTACGAGCAGTACTTC.

The gene calls are TRBV18 and TRBJ2-1; tentatively, D is TRBD1 (6 bases). CDR1 and CDR2 (germline): KGHSH, LQKENI. The CDR3 extends over 14 amino acids. The germline V and J ends were trimmed by 2 bases and 3 bases, with 8 bases remaining between them. The CDR3 reads CASSPYRDYNEQFF. The CDR3 region has the DNA TGTGCCAGCTCACCATACAGGGACTACAATGAGCAGTTCTTC.

This clone occurred once. The chain combines TRBV2 with TRBJ2-7; the match to TRBD2 covers 12 bases. The CDR3 runs 15 residues. The germline gives CDR1 SNHLY, CDR2 FYNNEI. J lost 13 bases, V lost 6 bases, and 16 bases had no gene match. CDR3 amino acids: CASRPQTSGGPGEYF. DNA of the CDR3: TGTGCCAGCAGGCCGCAGACTAGCGGGGGCCCGGGGGAATACTTC.

J is TRBJ1-2 and V is TRBV5-4, with D tentatively TRBD1 (6 bases). The CDR3 spans 14 residues. Germline V gene sequence: CDR1 SGHNT, CDR2 YYREEE (reference sequence). V was cut by 3 bases and J by 7 bases, with 16 bases left in between. As DNA, the CDR3 is TGTGCCAGCAGCTCCCCGGGGGGGCTTAGTGGCTACACCTTC. Amino acids: CASSSPGGLSGYTF.

The CDR3, as DNA: TGTGCCAGCAGTGAAGTAAGAGACACCTATCAGCCCCAGCATTTT. This gives the protein CASSEVRDTYQPQHF. The chain has TRBV6-1 and TRBJ1-5, with no clear D. The CDR3 consists of 15 residues. Trimming left V 1 base short and J 5 bases short, with 12 bases between. Germline values: CDR1 MNHNS, CDR2 SASEGT.

Of note for this clone: The junction does not match germline at one end; this may be a read error. This chain links TRBV7-3 with TRBJ2-1; D not resolved. The CDR3 extends over 15 amino acids. Germline V lookup: CDR1 SGHTA, CDR2 FQGTGA. Here the CDR3 DNA reads TGTGTCAGCAGCCCATACGAGAAGGCCAGGAATGAGCAGTTCTTC. Translating it yields CVSSPYEKARNEQFF.